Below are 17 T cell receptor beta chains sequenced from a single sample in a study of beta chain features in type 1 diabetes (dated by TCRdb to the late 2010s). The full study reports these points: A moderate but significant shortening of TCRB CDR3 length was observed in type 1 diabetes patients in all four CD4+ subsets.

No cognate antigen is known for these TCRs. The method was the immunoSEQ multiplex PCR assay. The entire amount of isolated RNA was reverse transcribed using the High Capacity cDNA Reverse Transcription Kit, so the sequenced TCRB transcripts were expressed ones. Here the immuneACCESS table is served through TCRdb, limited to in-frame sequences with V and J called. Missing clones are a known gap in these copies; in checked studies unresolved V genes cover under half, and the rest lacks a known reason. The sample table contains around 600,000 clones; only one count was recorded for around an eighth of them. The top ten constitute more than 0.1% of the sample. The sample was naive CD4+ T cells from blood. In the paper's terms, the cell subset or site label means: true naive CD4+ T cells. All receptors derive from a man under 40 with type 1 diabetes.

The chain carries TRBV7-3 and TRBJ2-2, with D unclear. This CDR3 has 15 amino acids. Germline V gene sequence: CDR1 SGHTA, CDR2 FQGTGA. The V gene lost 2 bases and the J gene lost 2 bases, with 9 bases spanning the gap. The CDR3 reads CASSLGSLNTGELFF. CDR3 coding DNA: TGTGCCAGCAGCTTAGGGTCCCTAAACACCGGGGAGCTGTTTTTT. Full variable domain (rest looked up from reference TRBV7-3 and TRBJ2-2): GAGVSQTPSNKVTEKGKYVELRCDPISGHTALYWYRQSLGQGPEFLIYFQGTGAADDSGLPNDRFFAVRPEGSVSTLKIQRTERGDSAVYLCASSLGSLNTGELFFGEGSRLTVL.

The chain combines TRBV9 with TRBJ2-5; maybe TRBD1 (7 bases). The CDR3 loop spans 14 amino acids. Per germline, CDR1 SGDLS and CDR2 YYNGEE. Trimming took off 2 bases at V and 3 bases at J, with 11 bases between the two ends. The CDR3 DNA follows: TGTGCCAGCAGCGTCAGGGGGGAGAAAGAGACCCAGTACTTC. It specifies CASSVRGEKETQYF. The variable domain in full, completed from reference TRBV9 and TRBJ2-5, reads DSGVTQTPKHLITATGQRVTLRCSPRSGDLSVYWYQQSLDQGLQFLIQYYNGEERAKGNILERFSAQQFPDLHSELNLSSLELGDSALYFCASSVRGEKETQYFGPGTRLLVL.

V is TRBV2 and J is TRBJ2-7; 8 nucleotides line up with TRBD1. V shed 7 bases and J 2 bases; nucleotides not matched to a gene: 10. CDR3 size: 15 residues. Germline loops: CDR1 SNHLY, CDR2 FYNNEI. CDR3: CASTRGQGFAYEQYF. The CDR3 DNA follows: TGTGCCAGCACTAGAGGACAGGGATTCGCCTACGAGCAGTACTTC.

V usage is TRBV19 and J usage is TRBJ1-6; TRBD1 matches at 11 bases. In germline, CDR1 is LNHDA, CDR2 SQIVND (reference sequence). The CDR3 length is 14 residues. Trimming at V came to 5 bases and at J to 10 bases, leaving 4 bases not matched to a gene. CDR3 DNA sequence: TGTGCCAGTAGTCCGGGACAGGGGGGCTCACCCCTCCACTTT. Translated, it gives CASSPGQGGSPLHF.

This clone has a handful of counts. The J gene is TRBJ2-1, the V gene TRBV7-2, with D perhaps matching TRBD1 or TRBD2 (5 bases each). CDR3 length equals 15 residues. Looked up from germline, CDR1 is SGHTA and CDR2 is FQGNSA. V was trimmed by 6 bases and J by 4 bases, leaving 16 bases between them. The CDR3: CASRATGTDYNEQFF. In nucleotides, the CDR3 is TGTGCCAGCAGGGCTACCGGGACGGATTACAATGAGCAGTTCTTC. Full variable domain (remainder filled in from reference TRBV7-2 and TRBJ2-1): GAGVSQSPSNKVTEKGKDVELRCDPISGHTALYWYRQSLGQGLEFLIYFQGNSAPDKSGLPSDRFSAERTGGSVSTLTIQRTQQEDSAVYLCASRATGTDYNEQFFGPGTRLTVL.

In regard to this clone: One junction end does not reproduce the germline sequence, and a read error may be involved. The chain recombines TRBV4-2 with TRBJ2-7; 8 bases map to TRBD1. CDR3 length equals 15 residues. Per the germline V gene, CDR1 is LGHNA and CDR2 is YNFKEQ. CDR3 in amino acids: CASSQAGQVAYVQYF. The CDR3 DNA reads TGTGCCAGCAGCCAGGCGGGACAGGTCGCCTACGTGCAGTACTTC.

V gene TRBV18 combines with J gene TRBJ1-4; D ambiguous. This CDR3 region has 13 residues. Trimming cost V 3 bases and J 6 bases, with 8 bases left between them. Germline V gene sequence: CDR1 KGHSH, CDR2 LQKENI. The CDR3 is CASSPRVDEKLFF. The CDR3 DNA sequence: TGTGCCAGCTCACCGCGGGTCGATGAAAAACTGTTTTTT.

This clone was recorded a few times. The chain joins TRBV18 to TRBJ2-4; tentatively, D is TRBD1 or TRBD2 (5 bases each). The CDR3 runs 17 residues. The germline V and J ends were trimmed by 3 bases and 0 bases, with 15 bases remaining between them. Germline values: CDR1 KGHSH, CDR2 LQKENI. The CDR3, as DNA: TGTGCCAGCTCACCGGGGGTCGGATTACTAGCCAAAAACATTCAGTACTTC. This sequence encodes CASSPGVGLLAKNIQYF.

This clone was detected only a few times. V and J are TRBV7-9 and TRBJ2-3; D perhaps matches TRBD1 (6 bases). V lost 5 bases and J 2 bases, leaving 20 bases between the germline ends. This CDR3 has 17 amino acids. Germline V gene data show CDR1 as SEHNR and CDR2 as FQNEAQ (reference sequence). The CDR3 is CASSHPTGRANTDTQYF. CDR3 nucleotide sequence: TGTGCCAGCAGCCACCCGACAGGAAGGGCGAACACAGATACGCAGTATTTT.

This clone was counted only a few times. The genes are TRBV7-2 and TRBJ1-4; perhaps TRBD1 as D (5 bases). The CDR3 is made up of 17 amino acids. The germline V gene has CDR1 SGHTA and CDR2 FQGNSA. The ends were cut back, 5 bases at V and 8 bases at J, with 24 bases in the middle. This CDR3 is CASSQQPIGQGQEKLFF. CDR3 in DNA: TGTGCCAGCAGCCAACAACCTATAGGGCAGGGCCAAGAAAAACTGTTTTTT.

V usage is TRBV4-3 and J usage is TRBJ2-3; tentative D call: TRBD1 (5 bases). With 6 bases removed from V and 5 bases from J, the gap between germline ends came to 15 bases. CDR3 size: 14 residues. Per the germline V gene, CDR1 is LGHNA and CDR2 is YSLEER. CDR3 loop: CASSAQGFGDTQYF. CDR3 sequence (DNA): TGCGCCAGCAGTGCCCAGGGTTTTGGAGATACGCAGTATTTT.

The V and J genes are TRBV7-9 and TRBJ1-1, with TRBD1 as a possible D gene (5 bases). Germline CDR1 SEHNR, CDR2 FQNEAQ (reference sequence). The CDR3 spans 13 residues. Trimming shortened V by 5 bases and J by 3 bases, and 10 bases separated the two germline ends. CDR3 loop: CASSVQGDTEAFF. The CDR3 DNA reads TGTGCCAGCAGCGTCCAGGGAGACACTGAAGCTTTCTTT. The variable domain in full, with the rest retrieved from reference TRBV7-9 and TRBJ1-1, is DTGVSQNPRHKITKRGQNVTFRCDPISEHNRLYWYRQTLGQGPEFLTYFQNEAQLEKSRLLSDRFSAERPKGSFSTLEIQRTEQGDSAMYLCASSVQGDTEAFFGQGTRLTVV.

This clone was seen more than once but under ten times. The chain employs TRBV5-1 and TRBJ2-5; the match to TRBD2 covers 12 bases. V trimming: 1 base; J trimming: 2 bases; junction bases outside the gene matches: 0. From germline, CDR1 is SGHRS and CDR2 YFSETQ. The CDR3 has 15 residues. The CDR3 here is CASSLTSGGQETQYF. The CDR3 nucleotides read TGCGCCAGCAGCTTGACTAGCGGGGGGCAAGAGACCCAGTACTTC.

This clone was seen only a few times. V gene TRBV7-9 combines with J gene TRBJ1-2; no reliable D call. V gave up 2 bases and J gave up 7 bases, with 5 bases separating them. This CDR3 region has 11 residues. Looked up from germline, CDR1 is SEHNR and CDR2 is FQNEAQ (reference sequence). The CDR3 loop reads CASSLIAGYTF. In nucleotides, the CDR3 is TGTGCCAGCAGCTTAATTGCTGGCTACACCTTC. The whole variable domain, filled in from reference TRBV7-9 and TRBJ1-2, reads DTGVSQNPRHKITKRGQNVTFRCDPISEHNRLYWYRQTLGQGPEFLTYFQNEAQLEKSRLLSDRFSAERPKGSFSTLEIQRTEQGDSAMYLCASSLIAGYTFGSGTRLTVV.

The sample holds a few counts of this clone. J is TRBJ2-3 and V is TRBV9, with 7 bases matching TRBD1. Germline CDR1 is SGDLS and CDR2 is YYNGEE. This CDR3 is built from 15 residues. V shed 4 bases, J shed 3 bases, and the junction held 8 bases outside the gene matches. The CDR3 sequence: CASSPGGPRTDTQYF. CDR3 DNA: TGTGCCAGCAGCCCAGGGGGTCCGAGAACAGATACGCAGTATTTT.

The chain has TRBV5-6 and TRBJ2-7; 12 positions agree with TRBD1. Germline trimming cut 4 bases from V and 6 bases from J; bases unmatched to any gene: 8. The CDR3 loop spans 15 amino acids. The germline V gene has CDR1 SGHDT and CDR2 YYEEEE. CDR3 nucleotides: TGTGCCAGCAGCGTCCTTGGGACAGGGGGCGGCGAGCAGTACTTC. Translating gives CASSVLGTGGGEQYF.

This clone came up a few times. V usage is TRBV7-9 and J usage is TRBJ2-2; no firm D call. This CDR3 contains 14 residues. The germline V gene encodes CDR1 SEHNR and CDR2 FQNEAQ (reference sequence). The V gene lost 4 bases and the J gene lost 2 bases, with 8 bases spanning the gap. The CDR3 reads CASSYLYNTGELFF. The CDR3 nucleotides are TGTGCCAGCAGCTATCTATACAACACCGGGGAGCTGTTTTTT.